The 3 T cell receptor beta chains below all came from one sample that was sequenced in a study of blood T cell repertoires in COVID-19. TCRdb keeps only in-frame clones here, not all; method: immunoSEQ multiplex PCR. The table has about 250,000 clones, roughly 88% seen once. Sequencing was done on a sample of PBMCs or T cells enriched from blood (not recorded which). All receptors come from a woman between 40 and 50 years old who had been exposed to COVID-19.

This chain uses TRBV6-5 with TRBJ1-2; D not certain. Trimming shortened V by 2 bases and J by 4 bases, and 11 bases separated the two germline ends. Germline loops: CDR1 MNHEY, CDR2 SVGAGI. CDR3 length: 14 amino acids. This chain's CDR3 is CASSYHAGPYGYTF. The CDR3 coding sequence is TGTGCCAGCAGTTACCACGCAGGCCCCTATGGCTACACCTTC.

This clone was observed a few times. The genes are TRBV4-2 and TRBJ1-2; possibly TRBD1 for D (5 bases). This CDR3 comprises 15 residues. The germline V gene has CDR1 LGHNA and CDR2 YNFKEQ. V dropped 0 bases and J dropped 3 bases, with 11 bases sitting between them. CDR3 residues: CASSQDVGGYYGYTF. The CDR3 DNA sequence: TGTGCCAGCAGCCAAGATGTCGGGGGGTACTATGGCTACACCTTC.

V is TRBV5-4 and J is TRBJ2-1; D might be TRBD1 (6 bases). The length of the CDR3 is 16 residues. Germline V lookup: CDR1 SGHNT, CDR2 YYREEE (reference sequence). V lost 2 bases and J 3 bases, leaving 15 bases between the germline ends. The CDR3 coding sequence is TGTGCCAGCAGCTTCGGCGGTCCGGGACACTACAATGAGCAGTTCTTC. Its translation is CASSFGGPGHYNEQFF.